This T cell receptor beta chain was captured by sequencing in a study of CD8+CD57+ T cells in acquired aplastic anemia. Across the whole study: Sorted CD4+ and CD8+ cells yielded roughly 3.4 ug of DNA on average.

The CDR3 spans 14 residues. V lost 5 bases to trimming and J lost 3 bases, with 13 bases between them. Germline CDR1 and CDR2: SEHNR and FQNEAQ (reference sequence). Only patients with CD8+CD57+ cell expansion on flow cytometry were chosen for sequencing. The patients, all of them, had severe acquired aplastic anemia. All patients were therapy-naive when blood was sampled. Genomic DNA provided the template from which TCR beta VDJ and CDR3 profiles were obtained. TCRdb reprocessed the reads with MiXCR, giving one entry per CDR3 protein. This sample has approximately 180,000 distinct CDR3 sequences, with roughly 48% found just once. Overall study findings and caveats: Between patients and controls, over 25 CD8+ CDR3 sequences were found in common.

In its sample, this clonotype was seen many times. As yet, its antigen is unknown. Material: sorted CD4+, CD8+, or CD8+CD57+ T cells (not recorded which) from PBMCs. The J gene is TRBJ1-1, the V gene TRBV7-9; D unclear. The sequence derives from a human donor with aplastic anemia. The CDR3 sequence: CASSPRGRDTEAFF. CDR3 nucleotides: TGTGCCAGCAGCCCACGAGGGCGGGACACTGAAGCTTTCTTT.